These 30 T cell receptor beta chains share one sample of origin, sequenced in a study of T cells in Graves' hyperthyroidism and ophthalmopathy. TCR beta CDR3 region amplification was performed from RNA transcripts. Researchers ran a first-round RT-PCR on the TCR CDR3 using the HTBI primer set. TCRdb processed the multiplex PCR reads anew with MiXCR; each CDR3 protein has one entry. The repertoire includes about 610,000 distinct CDR3 sequences, 14% to 15% of them detected once, and approximately 4.3% sits in the top ten. The material sequenced was blood. These receptors originate from a woman aged 40 to 50 with Graves' ophthalmopathy.

The chain couples TRBV28 to TRBJ1-3; TRBD1 agrees at 9 bases. The CDR3 is made up of 17 amino acids. V lost 8 bases to trimming and J lost 3 bases; unmatched junction nucleotides: 14. Germline lookup yields CDR1 MDHEN and CDR2 SYDVKM. CDR3 loop: CASQPGQGHKNGNTIYF. CDR3 DNA: TGTGCCAGCCAGCCGGGACAGGGCCATAAAAATGGAAACACCATATATTTT.

This clonotype has at least ten counts. The J gene is TRBJ2-7, the V gene TRBV28, with 10 bases lining up with TRBD1. The CDR3 has 13 residues. CDR1 and CDR2 (germline): MDHEN, SYDVKM. V lost 10 bases to trimming and J lost 7 bases; unmatched junction nucleotides: 10. CDR3 loop: CAIVDRGKGEQYF. CDR3 bases: TGTGCCATTGTGGACAGGGGGAAGGGAGAGCAGTACTTC.

This clonotype was counted at least ten times. The J gene is TRBJ2-7, the V gene TRBV11-2; D not resolved. The CDR3 totals 15 residues. Germline values: CDR1 SGHAT, CDR2 FQNNGV. Trimming pared 0 bases from V and 4 bases from J, leaving 13 bases between. CDR3 residues: CASSLEGYQLYEQYF. The CDR3 DNA is TGTGCCAGCAGCTTAGAAGGGTACCAACTTTACGAGCAGTACTTC.

The V call is TRBV2, the J call TRBJ2-2, with TRBD1 as a possible D gene (6 bases). The V gene lost 6 bases and the J gene lost 0 bases, with 11 bases spanning the gap. The CDR3 length is 15 residues. The germline V gene encodes CDR1 SNHLY and CDR2 FYNNEI. CDR3 region: CASRGTRSNTGELFF. The CDR3 DNA reads TGTGCCAGCAGGGGGACACGCTCGAACACCGGGGAGCTGTTTTTT.

This clonotype appeared a few times. A read error may be the cause here, since a much bigger clone is one base away. Written as DNA, the CDR3 is TGTGACAGCAGCACGATTGAGGGAGGGCTGTTTTTT. Translating it yields CDSSTIEGGLFF. The rearrangement joins TRBV12-3 or TRBV12-4 to TRBJ2-2, with D tentatively TRBD2 (6 bases). This CDR3 is built from 12 residues.

This rearrangement joins TRBV11-2 to TRBJ2-5; TRBD1 matches at 10 bases. The CDR3 sequence is 17 residues long. Germline V CDR1 and CDR2: SGHAT, FQNNGV. The trim removed 5 bases at V and 4 bases at J, leaving 13 bases unmatched. CDR3 DNA sequence: TGTGCCAGCAGCACCTGGGGGACAGGGGTCTTCCGAGAGACCCAGTACTTC. Translating it yields CASSTWGTGVFRETQYF. The full variable domain, its missing parts supplied by reference TRBV11-2 and TRBJ2-5, is EAGVAQSPRYKIIEKRQSVAFWCNPISGHATLYWYQQILGQGPKLLIQFQNNGVVDDSQLPKDRFSAERLKGVDSTLKIQPAKLEDSAVYLCASSTWGTGVFRETQYFGPGTRLLVL.

The table lists this clonotype with many counts. The chain uses TRBV6-1 and TRBJ2-5; 7 bases are a match to TRBD2. The CDR3 consists of 14 residues. Per the germline V gene, CDR1 is MNHNS and CDR2 is SASEGT. V trimming: 7 bases; J trimming: 4 bases; junction bases outside the gene matches: 9. The CDR3 region is CASTSTSFGETQYF. In nucleotides, the CDR3 is TGTGCCAGCACCTCGACTAGCTTCGGAGAGACCCAGTACTTC.

This clonotype was counted many times. The chain's CDR3 is CASSLWASANSYEQYF. DNA for the CDR3: TGTGCCAGCAGTTTATGGGCTAGCGCTAACTCCTACGAGCAGTACTTC. The gene calls are TRBV27 and TRBJ2-7, with D perhaps matching TRBD2 (6 bases). The CDR3 sequence is 16 residues long. Between the trimmed V and J ends, which lost 1 base and 0 bases, there was a span of 13 bases. CDR1 and CDR2 (germline): MNHEY, SMNVEV (reference sequence).

In DNA form, the CDR3 reads TGCGCCAGCAGCCAGGATAGCGGGAGAAGGGCTCGCGGGACCCAGTACTTC. Encoded protein: CASSQDSGRRARGTQYF. The rearrangement joins TRBV4-3 to TRBJ2-5, with TRBD2 matching 9 bases. V lost 3 bases and J lost 7; bases outside the gene matches: 15. The CDR3 has 17 amino acids. The V gene's germline CDR1 is LGHNA and CDR2 YSLEER.

This clonotype was seen many times. V gene TRBV13 combines with J gene TRBJ1-1; D is perhaps TRBD1 (5 bases). Germline CDR1 reads PRHDT; CDR2 reads FYEKMQ (reference sequence). The CDR3 is 14 amino acids. V lost 3 bases, J lost 3 bases, and 11 bases lay in between. The CDR3: CASSFRVWDTEAFF. The CDR3 coding sequence is TGTGCCAGCAGCTTCAGGGTATGGGACACTGAAGCTTTCTTT.

This clonotype was counted ten times or more. The chain carries TRBV28 and TRBJ2-7; maybe TRBD1 (5 bases). The CDR3 length is 12 residues. Germline V gives CDR1 MDHEN, CDR2 SYDVKM. V was pared by 10 bases and J by 4 bases, with 14 bases between. CDR3 DNA: TGTGCCACTGAGGCAGGGTCATACGAGCAGTACTTC. This sequence encodes CATEAGSYEQYF.

This clonotype has more than one count but fewer than ten. This chain links TRBV28 with TRBJ1-1; no reliable D call. The CDR3 sequence is 11 residues long. Germline lookup yields CDR1 MDHEN and CDR2 SYDVKM. The ends were cut back, 2 bases at V and 13 bases at J, with 11 bases in the middle. The chain's CDR3 is CASSLVNSHFF. In DNA, the CDR3 is TGTGCCAGCAGTTTAGTGAACTCCCATTTCTTT.

This clonotype was counted between two and nine times. V gene TRBV6-1 combines with J gene TRBJ2-7; possibly TRBD2 for D (6 bases). The CDR3 spans 14 residues. Germline CDR1 MNHNS, CDR2 SASEGT. Deletions cut 5 bases from V and 4 bases from J, with 15 bases between. The CDR3 bases are TGTGCCAGCAGTCCTGGGGGGTGTGGGTACGAGCAGTACTTC. Its protein product is CASSPGGCGYEQYF.

This clonotype has ten or more counts. V is TRBV6-2 or TRBV6-3 and J is TRBJ1-5; D is undetermined. V lost 6 bases, J lost 9 bases, and 15 bases lay in between. The germline CDR1 and CDR2 sequences are MNHEY and SVGEGT. This CDR3 is built from 13 residues. The CDR3 DNA reads as TGTGCCAGCAGCCTAGAGGACGCTACGCCCCAGCATTTT. Translated: CASSLEDATPQHF.

The J gene is TRBJ2-7, the V gene TRBV28; no clear D. The CDR3 contains 16 residues. Between the trimmed V and J ends, which lost 5 bases and 3 bases, there was a span of 20 bases. CDR1 and CDR2 (germline): MDHEN, SYDVKM. For the CDR3, the DNA is TGTGCCAGCAGTATTCCCGAGCCCCCTGAGGTCTACGAGCAGTACTTC. Its translation: CASSIPEPPEVYEQYF.

This clonotype was seen many times. V is TRBV11-1 and J is TRBJ2-5, with D possibly matching TRBD1 (5 bases). The CDR3 spans 14 residues. Germline CDR1 and CDR2: SGHAT and FQDESV (reference sequence). Trimming removed 5 bases from V and 5 bases from J, with 15 bases in between. CDR3 DNA sequence: TGTGCCAGCAGCCCTAGGGGCCTCCAGGAGACCCAGTACTTC. Translated: CASSPRGLQETQYF.

The table lists this clonotype with many counts. The V and J genes are TRBV30 and TRBJ1-5, with TRBD1 matching 7 bases. The CDR3 runs 16 residues. Germline-derived CDR1 and CDR2 are GTSNPN and SVGIG (reference sequence). V shed 0 bases, J shed 7 bases, and the junction held 12 bases outside the gene matches. The CDR3 loop reads CAWSVERYRGKQPQHF. The CDR3 DNA sequence: TGTGCCTGGAGTGTAGAACGATACAGGGGAAAACAGCCCCAGCATTTT.

The chain links TRBV6-2 or TRBV6-3 to TRBJ1-5; D is uncertain. CDR3 length: 14 amino acids. Germline V gives CDR1 MNHEY, CDR2 SVGEGT. The V and J ends lost 6 bases and 4 bases respectively, with 13 bases between them. CDR3 region: CASRGIQWNQPQHF. Written as DNA, the CDR3 is TGTGCCAGCAGGGGGATCCAGTGGAATCAGCCCCAGCATTTT.

This clonotype showed up many times. The V gene is TRBV6-2 or TRBV6-3, the J gene TRBJ1-1; D uncertain. CDR1 and CDR2 from the germline V gene are MNHEY and SVGEGT. The CDR3 totals 13 residues. Between the trimmed V and J ends, which lost 1 base and 3 bases, there was a span of 6 bases. CDR3 nucleotides: TGTGCCAGCAGTTACTTGGGTGACACTGAAGCTTTCTTT. Amino acids: CASSYLGDTEAFF.

V usage is TRBV24-1 and J usage is TRBJ1-1; no definite D call. The germline gives CDR1 KGHDR, CDR2 SFDVKD. Trimming took off 9 bases at V and 6 bases at J, with 19 bases between the two ends. The CDR3 has 14 amino acids. The CDR3 loop is CATRISTLGAEAFF. The CDR3 nucleotides are TGTGCCACCCGAATTTCGACCTTGGGCGCTGAAGCTTTCTTT.

This clonotype was counted many times. The rearrangement links TRBV12-3 or TRBV12-4 to TRBJ2-7, with TRBD1 matching 9 bases. This CDR3 has 15 residues. V lost 2 bases, J lost 10 bases, and 12 bases stayed unmatched. The CDR3 nucleotides read TGTGCCAGCAGTTTAAGCTCTGGACAGGGGACTGAACAGTACTTC. It is translated as CASSLSSGQGTEQYF.

The chain combines TRBV12-3 or TRBV12-4 with TRBJ1-2; D is unclear. The CDR3 is made up of 16 amino acids. Trimming stripped 3 bases from V and 1 base from J, with 15 bases between. The CDR3 sequence: CASSFGSQTLNYGYTF. CDR3 nucleotides: TGTGCCAGCAGTTTTGGCAGCCAGACCCTTAACTATGGCTACACCTTC.

The V call is TRBV6-1, the J call TRBJ1-4; 7 nucleotides align to TRBD1. The CDR3 is 15 amino acids. With V trimmed by 6 bases and J by 0 bases, 4 bases remained unmatched. CDR1 is MNHNS, CDR2 SASEGT, per germline. The chain's CDR3 is CASSITGATNEKLFF. In DNA form, the CDR3 reads TGTGCCAGCAGCATAACAGGGGCAACTAATGAAAAACTGTTTTTT.

This clonotype was seen many times. The chain recombines TRBV12-3 or TRBV12-4 with TRBJ2-7, with TRBD1 matching over 8 bases. The CDR3 runs to 15 residues. V lost 4 bases and J lost 4; bases outside the gene matches: 9. The CDR3 loop reads CASSSLPGTGYEQYF. The CDR3 DNA reads as TGTGCCAGCAGTTCTCTCCCCGGGACAGGTTACGAGCAGTACTTC.

This clonotype has at least ten counts. V is TRBV11-1 and J is TRBJ1-1, with D tentatively TRBD1 (5 bases). The germline V gene has CDR1 SGHAT and CDR2 FQDESV (reference sequence). V was pared by 1 base and J by 6 bases, with 9 bases between. The CDR3 is 13 residues long. The CDR3 sequence is CASSLGGEPEAFF. CDR3 bases: TGTGCCAGCAGCTTAGGAGGGGAACCTGAAGCTTTCTTT.

This sequence joins TRBV29-1 and TRBJ2-7; D unclear. Germline values: CDR1 SQVTM, CDR2 ANQGSEA. Trimming removed 4 bases at V and 6 bases at J, with 13 bases between. This CDR3 is 12 amino acids long. CDR3 residues: CSVAPDGGEQYF. CDR3 DNA: TGCAGCGTTGCCCCAGACGGCGGCGAGCAGTACTTC.

In this sample, this clonotype turned up many times. V is TRBV28 and J is TRBJ2-7; TRBD1 matches 8 bases. The CDR3 runs to 17 residues. V shed 5 bases, J shed 2 bases, and the junction held 14 bases outside the gene matches. The germline CDR1 and CDR2 sequences are MDHEN and SYDVKM. The CDR3 nucleotides are TGTGCCAGCAGTCCATCCCCCCGGGACAGGAGACCCTACGAGCAGTACTTC. Its protein product is CASSPSPRDRRPYEQYF.

This clonotype appeared a few times. CDR3 sequence: CSVEWFGGRGGQYF. The CDR3 region has the DNA TGCAGCGTTGAGTGGTTCGGCGGGAGGGGTGGGCAGTACTTC. The rearrangement uses TRBV29-1 and TRBJ2-7; 9 bases map to TRBD2. This CDR3 comprises 14 residues. Germline CDR1 and CDR2: SQVTM and ANQGSEA. After removal of 3 bases from V and 9 bases from J, the junction contained 12 bases not matched to a gene.

About this clonotype itself: With a much larger clone just one base away, this may be a read error. The chain's CDR3 is CSSSYLGQETQYF. The CDR3 nucleotides read TGTTCCAGCAGTTACCTCGGGCAAGAGACCCAGTACTTC. The rearrangement joins TRBV6-5 to TRBJ2-5, with no clear D. The CDR3 spans 13 residues. The germline gives CDR1 MNHEY, CDR2 SVGAGI.

This clonotype was recorded a few times. This chain links TRBV6-1 with TRBJ1-4; tentative D call: TRBD1 (6 bases). V was cut by 6 bases and J by 4 bases, with 12 bases left in between. This CDR3 is built from 14 residues. Germline V gene sequence: CDR1 MNHNS, CDR2 SASEGT. This CDR3 reads CASRPKGGNEKLFF. The DNA of the CDR3 is TGTGCCAGCAGACCTAAAGGGGGTAATGAAAAACTGTTTTTT.